This TCR beta chain derives from a study of T cells after yellow fever vaccination. Worth noting for this clonotype: The antigen is not known.

Notes on the study in general: Shared CD4/CD8 clonotypes were a small share, likely from convergent recombination. A weaker but faster secondary response was observed, peaking on day 5 versus 15.

UMIs were added to TCR cDNA along with a universal primer site when it was made by 5'RACE template switching. In TCRdb, the 5' RACE reads were re-called with MiXCR into one record per CDR3 protein. Of about 240,000 distinct CDR3 sequences in the sample, 6.9% are singletons; the top ten hold roughly 0.9%. Trimming took off 1 base at V and 3 bases at J, with 10 bases between the two ends. Per germline, CDR1 DFQATT and CDR2 SNEGSKA (reference sequence). CDR3 length: 13 amino acids. V is TRBV20-1 and J is TRBJ2-7; the D is unclear. This sample comprised CD4+ T cells sorted from PBMCs, obtained 15 days after the yellow fever booster vaccination. The receptor was isolated from a man under 40 who received the YFV17D yellow fever vaccine. In DNA form, the CDR3 reads TGCAGTGCTAGAGTGGCCGATTTCTACGAGCAGTACTTC. Its protein product is CSARVADFYEQYF.